These T cell receptor beta chains were read from a single sample in a study of CD8 T cells in ankylosing spondylitis. Via MiXCR, TCRdb re-called the 5' RACE reads, giving one row per CDR3 protein. The sample shows around 220,000 distinct CDR3 sequences, over 9.5% of them seen only once. Sequenced sample: blood, either unsorted or a sorted T cell fraction (not recorded which). These receptor sequences come from a male donor with ankylosing spondylitis or in good health (not recorded which). CDR3s include the opening cysteine and the closing phenylalanine or tryptophan. D genes are given only for firm matches. Expanded clones get a size class; other rows say once, few or many, or leave the size out.

clone_size	v_call	d_call	j_call	cdr3_nt	cdr3_aa
many	TRBV15	TRBD1	TRBJ2-1	TGTGCCACCAGCAGAGAAAGGGACAGATACGACAATGAGCAGTTCTTC	CATSRERDRYDNEQFF
many	TRBV12-3/TRBV12-4	NA	TRBJ1-5	TGTGCCAGCAGTTTAGCAGGGGAGGGCAATCAGCCCCAGCATTTT	CASSLAGEGNQPQHF
few	TRBV5-1	NA	TRBJ1-3	TGCGCCAGCAGCTTGGCACTGGAGGCCAGCGCGAACACCATATATTTT	CASSLALEASANTIYF
many	TRBV29-1	NA	TRBJ2-5	TGCAGCGGGAGTAATGGAGAGACCCAGTACTTC	CSGSNGETQYF
few	TRBV20-1	NA	TRBJ2-7	TGCAGTGTCCTAAACTCGGGGGCTACGCTTGAGCAGTACTTC	CSVLNSGATLEQYF
many	TRBV20-1	NA	TRBJ2-7	TGCAGTCCGTCAGACAGCTCCTACGAGCAGTACTTC	CSPSDSSYEQYF
once	TRBV20-1	NA	TRBJ1-1	TGCAGAGCTCGTCCAGACCGAGGGAGGGTTCAGACTGAAGCTTTCTTT	CRARPDRGRVQTEAFF
few	TRBV5-6	NA	TRBJ2-3	TGTGCCAGCAGCTTGGCCGGGATCGGGGTCGCAGATACGCAGTATTTT	CASSLAGIGVADTQYF
many	TRBV5-1	NA	TRBJ2-5	TGCGCCAGCAGCTTGACTAGAGAGGAGACCCAGTACTTC	CASSLTREETQYF
NA	TRBV2	TRBD1	TRBJ2-2	TGTGCCAGCAGTGCGGGGGACAGGGTTATTTTAGAAAAAACCGGGGAGCTGTTTTTT	CASSAGDRVILEKTGELFF
NA	TRBV5-1	TRBD1	TRBJ2-2	TGCGCCAGCGGGCCGGGACAGGAGTTAGCCGGGGAGCTGTTTTTT	CASGPGQELAGELFF
many	TRBV4-2	NA	TRBJ1-1	TGTGCCAGCAGCCAGCCGAAATCGGCGAACACTGAAGCTTTCTTT	CASSQPKSANTEAFF
NA	TRBV20-1	NA	TRBJ2-1	TGCAGTGCGCAATCCCTGGGGGGTGAGCAGTTCTTC	CSAQSLGGEQFF
many	TRBV6-1	NA	TRBJ2-5	TGTGCCAGCAGCCCCGGTTCCGACCGAAGTGAGACCCAGTACTTC	CASSPGSDRSETQYF
few	TRBV5-1	TRBD2	TRBJ2-5	TGCGCCAGCAGCTTGGGCCCTAGCGGGGCACAAGAGACCCAGTACTTC	CASSLGPSGAQETQYF
few	TRBV6-1	TRBD1	TRBJ1-1	TGTGCCAGCAGTGAAAAAGCAGGGGGCTTGAACACTGAAGCTTTCTTT	CASSEKAGGLNTEAFF